These 26 T cell receptor beta chains were sequenced from one sample in a study of cytomegalovirus exposure and HLA in healthy donors. Use of 60 Vbeta and 13 Jbeta primers characterized the PCR. Sequencing was performed with immunoSEQ multiplex PCR; in TCRdb, only in-frame clones are kept and a portion is missing. Of roughly 150,000 clones listed, roughly 80% are singletons. The source material was PBMCs. The receptor source for this set is a male donor in good health and CMV-seronegative.

V and J are TRBV5-1 and TRBJ2-1, with D tentatively TRBD2 (6 bases). Trimming stripped 4 bases from V and 0 bases from J, with 14 bases between. The CDR3 runs to 16 residues. Germline lookup yields CDR1 SGHRS and CDR2 YFSETQ. The CDR3 DNA reads as TGCGCCAGCAGCCCGGCGCGGGATCGCTCCTACAATGAGCAGTTCTTC. It translates to CASSPARDRSYNEQFF.

Points on this clone: This CDR3 is also generated by other DNA sequences in the sample. The rearrangement uses TRBV7-9 and TRBJ1-1, with D possibly matching TRBD1 (6 bases). Trimming pared 3 bases from V and 1 base from J, leaving 9 bases between. CDR1 is SEHNR, CDR2 FQNEAQ, per germline (reference sequence). CDR3 length equals 14 residues. The CDR3 loop reads CASSLGGGNTEAFF. Written as DNA, the CDR3 is TGTGCCAGCAGCTTGGGAGGGGGGAACACTGAAGCTTTCTTT.

This chain joins TRBV27 and TRBJ1-1; maybe TRBD1 (6 bases). Trimming cost V 3 bases and J 7 bases, with 12 bases left between them. The germline V gene encodes CDR1 MNHEY and CDR2 SMNVEV (reference sequence). The CDR3 sequence is 13 residues long. The CDR3: CASSFQPTGEAFF. The CDR3 DNA follows: TGTGCCAGCAGTTTCCAACCGACAGGTGAAGCTTTCTTT.

With regard to this clone: The sample has other DNA sequences that encode this CDR3 too. For the CDR3, the DNA is TGCGCCAGCAGCCAAGAGCACGCCAGGGGGCTATCTGGAAACACCATATATTTT. Its translation is CASSQEHARGLSGNTIYF. This chain joins TRBV4-1 and TRBJ1-3, with 8 positions matching TRBD1. Per the germline V gene, CDR1 is MGHRA and CDR2 is YSYEKL. The CDR3 sequence is 18 residues long. V was pared by 0 bases and J by 1 base, with 8 bases of the junction left unmatched.

This clone was counted a single time. The genes are TRBV27 and TRBJ2-7; TRBD1 matches 7 bases. V was clipped by 3 bases and J by 5 bases; unmatched bases: 7. Germline lookup yields CDR1 MNHEY and CDR2 SMNVEV (reference sequence). This CDR3 is 14 amino acids long. The CDR3 sequence is CASSLTGMPNEQYF. The DNA for the CDR3 is TGTGCCAGCAGTTTGACAGGGATGCCTAACGAGCAGTACTTC.

This chain connects TRBV9 to TRBJ2-1; 9 nucleotides line up with TRBD2. Germline trimming cut 4 bases from V and 5 bases from J; bases unmatched to any gene: 7. The germline gives CDR1 SGDLS, CDR2 YYNGEE. The CDR3 length is 15 residues. The CDR3 DNA is TGTGCCAGCAGCACCTCCGGGACTAGCAACAATGAGCAGTTCTTC. This codes for CASSTSGTSNNEQFF.

The table lists this clone with a few counts. The gene calls are TRBV19 and TRBJ1-1; no definite D call. CDR3 length: 14 amino acids. V dropped 4 bases and J dropped 4 bases, with 13 bases sitting between them. CDR1 and CDR2 (germline): LNHDA, SQIVND (reference sequence). The CDR3 protein is CASSNPGLRTEAFF. CDR3 sequence (DNA): TGTGCCAGTAGTAACCCGGGTCTCCGCACTGAAGCTTTCTTT.

The rearrangement uses TRBV28 and TRBJ1-2, with D perhaps matching TRBD1 (5 bases). Deletions cut 4 bases from V and 8 bases from J, with 11 bases between. Germline CDR1 reads MDHEN; CDR2 reads SYDVKM. The CDR3 is 12 residues long. CDR3 sequence reads: CASSSDRKGYTF. The CDR3 DNA reads TGTGCCAGCAGTTCCGACAGAAAAGGCTACACCTTC.

The V and J genes are TRBV19 and TRBJ1-1; 10 nucleotides align to TRBD1. The CDR3 consists of 14 residues. Germline V gene sequence: CDR1 LNHDA, CDR2 SQIVND (reference sequence). The V and J ends lost 8 bases and 4 bases, in that order; junction bases with no gene match: 7. The CDR3 sequence: CASGQGVWSTEAFF. DNA for the CDR3: TGTGCCAGTGGACAGGGGGTGTGGAGCACTGAAGCTTTCTTT.

The chain couples TRBV5-1 to TRBJ1-6; D might be TRBD1 (5 bases). This CDR3 has 14 amino acids. The germline V gene encodes CDR1 SGHRS and CDR2 YFSETQ. V lost 0 bases, J lost 10 bases, and 11 bases lay in between. CDR3 bases: TGCGCCAGCAGCTTGGGGGGCAACTCGTCACCCCTCCACTTT. It translates to CASSLGGNSSPLHF.

The chain carries TRBV5-1 and TRBJ1-3; TRBD1 matches 8 bases. This CDR3 contains 15 residues. Trimming cost V 5 bases and J 0 bases; bases outside gene matches: 4. Germline V CDR1 and CDR2: SGHRS, YFSETQ. For the CDR3, the DNA is TGCGCCAGCAGGCCTACAGGGGGCTCTGGAAACACCATATATTTT. It codes for CASRPTGGSGNTIYF.

The V and J genes are TRBV7-9 and TRBJ2-2, with D tentatively TRBD1 (5 bases). The V gene's germline CDR1 is SEHNR and CDR2 FQNEAQ (reference sequence). The CDR3 sequence is 12 residues long. Trimming pared 4 bases from V and 8 bases from J, leaving 8 bases between. CDR3 coding DNA: TGTGCCAGCAGCTCGCAGGGTGGGGAGCTGTTTTTT. It codes for CASSSQGGELFF.

V gene TRBV21-1 combines with J gene TRBJ2-1; the table's D call, TRBD1, has no DNA check behind it. TRBV21-1 is given as a pseudogene. The CDR3 has 15 amino acids. In nucleotides, the CDR3 is TGTGCCAGCACCTTATGGGGACAGGCCTACAATGAGCAGTTCTTC. Translation gives CASTLWGQAYNEQFF.

The chain has TRBV7-6 and TRBJ2-4, with 8 bases lining up with TRBD2. The V and J ends lost 5 bases and 5 bases, in that order; junction bases with no gene match: 11. This CDR3 contains 16 residues. CDR1 SGHVS and CDR2 FNYEAQ come from the germline V gene. The DNA for the CDR3 is TGTGCCAGCAGCCGGCCCGTCGCCGGGGGGGAAAACATTCAGTACTTC. It yields the protein CASSRPVAGGENIQYF.

The chain couples TRBV5-1 to TRBJ1-1, with D perhaps TRBD1 (6 bases). This CDR3 spans 14 amino acids. Germline CDR1 and CDR2: SGHRS and YFSETQ. Trimming removed 1 base from V and 10 bases from J, with 17 bases in between. The CDR3, as DNA: TGCGCCAGCAGCTTGACAGGGACGTCGGGCGGAGCTTTCTTT. This encodes CASSLTGTSGGAFF.

This chain connects TRBV6-1 to TRBJ2-1; 10 nucleotides align to TRBD2. This CDR3 is 15 amino acids long. Germline V lookup: CDR1 MNHNS, CDR2 SASEGT. The trim removed 1 base at V and 8 bases at J, leaving 5 bases unmatched. Here the CDR3 reads CASSEGSGGAHEQFF. CDR3 nucleotides: TGTGCCAGCAGTGAAGGCAGCGGGGGGGCCCATGAGCAGTTCTTC.

The genes are TRBV6-1 and TRBJ2-5; D is unclear. The CDR3 is 11 residues long. Germline loops: CDR1 MNHNS, CDR2 SASEGT. V dropped 7 bases and J dropped 5 bases, with 8 bases sitting between them. CDR3: CASTLRETQYF. CDR3 nucleotides: TGTGCCAGCACCCTCAGGGAGACCCAGTACTTC.

A few counts support this clone. V usage is TRBV11-3 and J usage is TRBJ2-1; TRBD2 matches at 7 bases. The junction had 10 bases not matched to a gene; V was cut back by 0 bases and J by 2 bases. This CDR3 region has 18 residues. In germline, CDR1 is SGHNT, CDR2 YENEEA. The CDR3 spells CASSLDQGGTGAYNEQFF. The DNA of the CDR3 is TGTGCCAGCAGCTTAGATCAGGGAGGGACGGGGGCCTACAATGAGCAGTTCTTC.

The chain carries TRBV5-4 and TRBJ1-3; D may be TRBD1 (6 bases). CDR3 size: 14 residues. Germline V CDR1 and CDR2: SGHNT, YYREEE (reference sequence). V dropped 4 bases and J dropped 4 bases, with 12 bases sitting between them. CDR3: CASSLAGAGNTIYF. The CDR3 DNA sequence: TGTGCCAGCAGCCTGGCAGGGGCCGGAAACACCATATATTTT.

The genes are TRBV9 and TRBJ1-3; D not certain. CDR3 length equals 12 residues. Germline V gene sequence: CDR1 SGDLS, CDR2 YYNGEE. The V gene lost 3 bases and the J gene lost 8 bases, with 9 bases spanning the gap. The CDR3 DNA reads as TGTGCCAGCAGCGACCCGGGGTACACCATATATTTT. Residues: CASSDPGYTIYF.

The chain recombines TRBV20-1 with TRBJ2-7, with TRBD1 as a possible D gene (6 bases). Germline V gene data show CDR1 as DFQATT and CDR2 as SNEGSKA (reference sequence). The length of the CDR3 is 11 residues. V gave up 5 bases and J gave up 6 bases, with 11 bases separating them. The CDR3, as DNA: TGCAGTGCTTTACAGGGAACCGAGCAGTACTTC. Translation: CSALQGTEQYF.

The gene calls are TRBV5-1 and TRBJ2-5; 10 bases align to TRBD1. This CDR3 comprises 15 residues. V was pared by 4 bases and J by 2 bases, with 5 bases of the junction left unmatched. CDR1 and CDR2 from the germline V gene are SGHRS and YFSETQ. This CDR3 reads CASSQGDRGQETQYF. The CDR3 DNA reads TGCGCCAGCAGCCAAGGGGACAGGGGTCAAGAGACCCAGTACTTC.

This clone was seen once. V usage is TRBV5-1 and J usage is TRBJ1-6; 7 bases match TRBD1. This CDR3 spans 15 amino acids. V shed 1 base, J shed 8 bases, and the junction held 6 bases outside the gene matches. Per the germline V gene, CDR1 is SGHRS and CDR2 is YFSETQ. This CDR3 is CASSLRLGGDSPLHF. In nucleotides, the CDR3 is TGCGCCAGCAGCTTGAGGCTAGGGGGCGATTCACCCCTCCACTTT.

The V gene is TRBV18, the J gene TRBJ2-3, with D possibly matching TRBD1 (7 bases). This CDR3 is 14 amino acids long. V dropped 7 bases and J dropped 2 bases, with 13 bases sitting between them. From germline, CDR1 is KGHSH and CDR2 LQKENI. The CDR3 loop is CASWRGRNTDTQYF. The CDR3 DNA sequence: TGTGCCAGCTGGAGGGGGCGTAACACAGATACGCAGTATTTT.

The chain employs TRBV6-5 and TRBJ1-2; weak D call: TRBD1 (6 bases). The length of the CDR3 is 16 residues. V lost 4 bases, J lost 8 bases, and 23 bases lay in between. Per the germline V gene, CDR1 is MNHEY and CDR2 is SVGAGI. DNA for the CDR3: TGTGCCAGCAGTTTGAACCGGCGGGGGAACAGGGAAGGCTACACCTTC. This sequence encodes CASSLNRRGNREGYTF.

This chain connects TRBV7-8 to TRBJ1-2; 9 bases fit TRBD1. The CDR3 has 15 amino acids. The trim removed 5 bases at V and 7 bases at J, leaving 11 bases unmatched. CDR1 is SGHVS, CDR2 FQNEAQ, per germline. CDR3 DNA sequence: TGTGCCAGCAGCACACGACCGACAGGGGGAGGTGGCTACACCTTC. It is translated as CASSTRPTGGGGYTF.